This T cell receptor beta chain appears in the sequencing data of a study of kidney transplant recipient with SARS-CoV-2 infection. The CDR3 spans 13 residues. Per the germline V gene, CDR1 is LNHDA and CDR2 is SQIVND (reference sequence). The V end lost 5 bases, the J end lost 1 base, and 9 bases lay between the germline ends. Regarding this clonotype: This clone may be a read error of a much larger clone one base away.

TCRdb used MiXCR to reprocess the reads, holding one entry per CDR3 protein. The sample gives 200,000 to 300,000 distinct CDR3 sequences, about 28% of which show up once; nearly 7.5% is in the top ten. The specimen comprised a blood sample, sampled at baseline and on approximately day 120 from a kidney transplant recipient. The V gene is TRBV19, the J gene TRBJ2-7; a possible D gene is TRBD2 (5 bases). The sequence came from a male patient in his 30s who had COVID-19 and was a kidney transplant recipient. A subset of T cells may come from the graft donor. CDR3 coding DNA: TGTGCCAGTAGTCAAAGGACTTCCTACGAGCAGTACTTC. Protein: CASSQRTSYEQYF.